These T cell receptor beta chains were read from a single sample in a study of lymphopenia after photon versus proton radiotherapy. Assay: immunoSEQ multiplex PCR; the TCRdb copy retains only in-frame clones and omits some. Altogether around 26,000 clones are present, around 81% being singletons, with the ten largest covering roughly 29%. Source: peripheral blood, taken from a patient treated with photon-based radiotherapy. The receptors stem from a man aged 45-65 years with gastric cancer. CDR3s include the opening cysteine and the closing phenylalanine or tryptophan. D genes are given only for firm matches. Size is stated for part of the rows, as once, few or many counts, or as a class when the clone is expanded.

J	V	size	D	DNA	CDR3
TRBJ2-1	TRBV2	.	.	TGTGCCAGCAGCTCCGGGACCGCCAACATTGCTGAGCAGTTCTTC	CASSSGTANIAEQFF
TRBJ1-6	TRBV2	.	.	TGTGCCAGCAGTGGGACTGTGTTTTATAATTCACCCCTCCACTTT	CASSGTVFYNSPLHF
TRBJ2-1	TRBV10-3	.	TRBD2	TGTGCCATCAGCGGGACTAGCGGGGGATACAATGAGCAGTTCTTC	CAISGTSGGYNEQFF
TRBJ2-6	TRBV15	few	TRBD1	TGTGCCACCAGCGGTAGGAAGGACAGGGGTTCGTTTGGGGCCAACGTCCTGACTTTC	CATSGRKDRGSFGANVLTF
TRBJ2-3	TRBV10-1	.	.	TGCGCCAGCAGTGAGTCTCCCAGGGGATCAGATACGCAGTATTTT	CASSESPRGSDTQYF
TRBJ2-5	TRBV7-3	.	TRBD1	TGTGCCAGCAGCTTATCAGGGGGTCGATTAGAGACCCAGTACTTC	CASSLSGGRLETQYF
TRBJ2-7	TRBV9	.	.	TGTGCCAGCAGCGCGTCGGACAGTTCCTACGAGCAGTACTTC	CASSASDSSYEQYF
TRBJ2-3	TRBV11-2	.	.	TGTGCCAGCAGCCCCGGACAGCCCGGGGGTCCAGATACGCAGTATTTT	CASSPGQPGGPDTQYF
TRBJ2-7	TRBV9	.	TRBD2	TGTGCCAGCAGCGTAGGGTTTAGCGGGGTAACCCACGAGCAGTACTTC	CASSVGFSGVTHEQYF
TRBJ2-5	TRBV7-6	.	.	TGTGCCAGCAGCTTAGCCAGGGCGGGAGAGACCCAGTACTTC	CASSLARAGETQYF
TRBJ1-4	TRBV29-1	.	.	TGCAGCGTTGAAATTGCAGGGGTAGAGGAAAAACTGTTTTTT	CSVEIAGVEEKLFF
TRBJ1-1	TRBV14	.	.	TGTGCCAGCAGCCCAAACCGGGCCTTAAACACTGAAGCTTTCTTT	CASSPNRALNTEAFF
TRBJ1-1	TRBV19	.	.	TGTGCCAGTAGACAAGGGGTGTCGGCTTTCTTT	CASRQGVSAFF
TRBJ1-5	TRBV9	.	TRBD1	TGTGCCAGCAGCGTTGGGACAGGGACTCAGCCCCAGCATTTT	CASSVGTGTQPQHF
TRBJ2-1	TRBV7-6	.	.	TGTGCCAGCAGCTTAGCTCCCAGGGAATACGAGCAGTTCTTC	CASSLAPREYEQFF
TRBJ1-4	TRBV9	.	.	TGTGCCAGTACGCGGGCCGGCCGTGGGTGTTCTAATGAAAAACTGTTTTTT	CASTRAGRGCSNEKLFF
TRBJ2-3	TRBV30	once	.	TGTGCCTGGAGTGTAGGTAGCGGATACACAGATACGCAGTATTTT	CAWSVGSGYTDTQYF
TRBJ1-2	TRBV11-2	medium-sized	.	TGTGCCAGCAGCTCTGGGCTGGGATATGGCTACACCTTC	CASSSGLGYGYTF
TRBJ2-1	TRBV5-8	.	.	TGTGCCAGCAGCTTACAATCCTACAATGAGCAGTTCTTC	CASSLQSYNEQFF
TRBJ2-1	TRBV7-2	.	.	TGTGCCAGCAGCCGAGGGGGGATGGATGAGCAGTTCTTC	CASSRGGMDEQFF
TRBJ2-7	TRBV7-4	.	.	TGTGCCAGCCTATTTAGGTCCGTACACGGGCGCTACGAGCAGTACTTC	CASLFRSVHGRYEQYF
TRBJ1-1	TRBV6-5	.	.	TGTGCCAGCAGTTACTCGAGGGACACCTTGGGCTCTGAAGCTTTCTTT	CASSYSRDTLGSEAFF
TRBJ2-3	TRBV18	.	TRBD2	TGTGCCAGCTCACCACCGGGACTAGCGGGTACAGATACGCAGTATTTT	CASSPPGLAGTDTQYF
TRBJ1-6	TRBV2	few	TRBD1	TGTGCCAGCAGGATGAGACCCGGGACAGAGAATTCACCCCTCCACTTT	CASRMRPGTENSPLHF
TRBJ1-2	TRBV5-1	.	TRBD1	TGCGCCAGCAGCTTGGTATCGTCAGGGGGATCGTCTAACTATGGCTACACCTTC	CASSLVSSGGSSNYGYTF